The sequence of this T cell receptor (beta chain) was determined in a study of blood T cell repertoires in COVID-19. Study information: T cells, B-cell-depleted T cells, or PBMCs supplied cDNA or gDNA.

Profiling relied on immunoSEQ multiplex PCR, and the TCRdb table lists in-frame clones only, not all of them. The table shows approximately 410,000 clones, with around 86% occurring only once. CDR1 SEHNR and CDR2 FQNEAQ come from the germline V gene (reference sequence). Trimming took 1 base from V and 5 from J, leaving 17 bases between them. The CDR3 runs to 16 residues. The source is a woman in her twenties or thirties with active or convalescent COVID-19. Sequenced sample: peripheral blood. This chain uses TRBV7-9 with TRBJ2-5; no reliable D call. CDR3 sequence: CASSLGPPNSGETQYF. The DNA of the CDR3 is TGTGCCAGCAGCTTAGGGCCCCCCAACTCGGGTGAGACCCAGTACTTC.